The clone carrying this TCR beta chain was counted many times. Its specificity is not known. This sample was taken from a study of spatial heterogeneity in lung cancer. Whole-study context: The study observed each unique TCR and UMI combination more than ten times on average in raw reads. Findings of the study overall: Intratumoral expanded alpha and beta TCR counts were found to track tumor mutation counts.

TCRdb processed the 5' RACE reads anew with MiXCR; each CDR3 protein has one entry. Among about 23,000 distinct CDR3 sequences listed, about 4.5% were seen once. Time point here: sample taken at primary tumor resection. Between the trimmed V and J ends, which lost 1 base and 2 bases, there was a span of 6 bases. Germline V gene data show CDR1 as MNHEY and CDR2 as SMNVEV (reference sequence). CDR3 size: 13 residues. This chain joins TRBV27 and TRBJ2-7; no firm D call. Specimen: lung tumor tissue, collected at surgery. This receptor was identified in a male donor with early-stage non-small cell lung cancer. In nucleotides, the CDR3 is TGTGCCAGCAGTTTATTATCACCCTACGAGCAGTACTTC. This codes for CASSLLSPYEQYF.